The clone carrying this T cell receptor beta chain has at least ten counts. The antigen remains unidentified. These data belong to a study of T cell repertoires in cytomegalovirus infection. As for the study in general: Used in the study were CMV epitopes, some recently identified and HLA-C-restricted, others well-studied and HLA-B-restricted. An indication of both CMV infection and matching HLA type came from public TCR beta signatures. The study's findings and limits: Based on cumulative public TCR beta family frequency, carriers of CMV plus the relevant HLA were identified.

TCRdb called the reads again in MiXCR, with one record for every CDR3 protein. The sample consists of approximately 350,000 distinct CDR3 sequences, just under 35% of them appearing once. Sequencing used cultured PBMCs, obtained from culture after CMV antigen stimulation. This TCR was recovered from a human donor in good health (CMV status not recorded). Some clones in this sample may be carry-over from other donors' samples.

DNA for the CDR3: TGTGCCAGCAGTTTGGTTTCGGCAGGATACAATGAGCAGTTCTTC. Encoded protein: CASSLVSAGYNEQFF. V usage is TRBV28 and J usage is TRBJ2-1; D gene uncertain. Trimming removed 3 bases at V and 4 bases at J, with 13 bases between. The CDR3 loop spans 15 amino acids. In germline, CDR1 is MDHEN, CDR2 SYDVKM.